This TCR beta chain was observed in a study of blood T cell repertoires in COVID-19 (TCRdb year 2020). Context from the whole study: Samples from collaborators originated in the United States, Italy and Spain and spanned both the acute and convalescent phases of COVID-19. The material from the prospective study consisted of cDNA or gDNA derived from T cells, B-cell-depleted T cells, or PBMCs. Subjects who had been exposed to COVID-19, were actively infected with it, or had recovered from it provided the deeply sampled blood TCRbeta repertoires that made up the dataset. A freely available public database, intended as a resource for researchers studying the immune response to SARS-CoV-2, is where the repertoires were released. The samples were drawn from the first 160 participants of the ongoing ImmuneRACE study and from 1,254 subjects provided by 6 global collaborators. A de-identified subject ID, COVID-19 status, age in years and sex were almost always included in the sample metadata. HLA class I and class II types, where available, came from metadata supplied by the sample provider rather than from assay-based typing.

On the study overall, not on this receptor specifically: Clinical and demographic metadata were provided uncurated, with the amount varying by source and participant.

The germline V gene (reference sequence) gives CDR1 as LNHDA and CDR2 as SQIVND. From its cysteine to its phenylalanine, the CDR3 spans 15 amino acids. Only CDR3 DNA is held: 45 bases, read in frame from base 1. V is pared back by 5 bases and J by 3 bases, with 14 bases lying between the germline termini. TCRbeta CDR3 regions were amplified from genomic DNA using the immunoSEQ Assay, a bias-controlled multiplex PCR. The study's own analysis went as follows. Within the assay, amplification of reference gene primers was used to estimate how many nucleated cells each sample contained. To quantify the absolute abundance of each unique TCRbeta CDR3 rearrangement, sequence reads were collapsed and filtered. For each sample, productive Simpson clonality was calculated as the square root of Simpson's diversity index across productive rearrangements. TCRdb carries this immuneACCESS record with in-frame sequences only. Its versions omit some clonotypes, under half of them owing to an unresolved V gene in the studies checked, with the rest unexplained. The V and J calls and clone size were taken over from that table, and D and trimming were inferred from the DNA. The sample table records about 97,000 clones; less than 95% of these occur just once. The ten largest clones capture 1.7% of the sample.

Whole blood was collected in K2EDTA tubes by collaborating institutions according to the institutions' own protocols. For TCRbeta analysis, collaborators shipped samples as frozen whole blood, isolated PBMCs, or DNA extracted from either of those sample types. On this clone itself: Its antigen specificity is not known. No clone much larger than this one lies a single base away; base qualities are absent.

This chain joins TRBV19 to TRBJ1-3; the D gene assignment is ambiguous. This clonotype originated in a man aged 60 to 69 with acute or convalescent COVID-19. What was sequenced was peripheral blood. DNA sequence: TGTGCCAGTAGTTACGGCACAGAAAATGGAAACACCATATATTTT. The resulting protein is CASSYGTENGNTIYF.